A selection of T cell receptor beta chains follows, all from one sample in a study of shared clonotypes between healthy human individuals. TCRdb keeps only in-frame clones here, not all; method: immunoSEQ multiplex PCR. The data contain around 1.6 million clones, approximately 98% of them singletons. Sequences were obtained from naive CD4+ T cells sorted from blood. These receptors were taken from a man under 40 in good health. The CDR3 runs from the conserved cysteine through the conserved F or W. The D gene is left open where the match is weak. Not every row has a clone size; where given, it reads once, few, many or a size class.

TRBD2	-	20	TRBV2	TRBJ2-1	TGTGCCAGCAGTGGCCGCGTTAGCGGGAGGGCCTCCAGTTTACACAATGAGCAGTTCTTC	CASSGRVSGRASSLHNEQFF
-	-	16	TRBV28	TRBJ2-7	TGTGCCAGCAGTAGAAGGGGGTGGGGGAGCTCCTACGAGCAGTACTTC	CASSRRGWGSSYEQYF
TRBD2	-	14	TRBV7-2	TRBJ2-7	TGTGCCAGCAGCCCCAGGACTAGCCTCTACGAGCAGTACTTC	CASSPRTSLYEQYF
-	-	11	TRBV20-1	TRBJ2-5	TGCAGTGTAGCGCCGCAAGAGACCCAGTACTTC	CSVAPQETQYF
TRBD2	-	16	TRBV7-2	TRBJ2-3	TGTGCCAGCAGCTTAGTTGTCGGGAGGGGCGTAGATACGCAGTATTTT	CASSLVVGRGVDTQYF
TRBD1	-	13	TRBV6-1	TRBJ1-1	TGTGCCAGCAGTGATCAGGGGGACACTGAAGCTTTCTTT	CASSDQGDTEAFF
-	once	14	TRBV7-2	TRBJ2-7	TGTGCCAGCAGCCGAGCGGACGGGTCCTACGAGCAGTACTTC	CASSRADGSYEQYF
-	-	16	TRBV5-1	TRBJ2-1	TGCGCCAGCAGCTTGATGCAGTCTAGCGTCGGCAATGAGCAGTTCTTC	CASSLMQSSVGNEQFF
-	-	13	TRBV9	TRBJ2-3	TGTGCCAGCAGCGTCCGGGGCCCAGATACGCAGTATTTT	CASSVRGPDTQYF
TRBD1	-	18	TRBV5-5	TRBJ1-4	TGTGCCAGCAGCCAAATATTCAGGGACAGGCATGTTAATGAAAAACTGTTTTTT	CASSQIFRDRHVNEKLFF
TRBD1	-	15	TRBV7-3	TRBJ2-7	TGTGCCAGCAGCTTAGTAGGACAGGGGTTGTACGAGCAGTACTTC	CASSLVGQGLYEQYF
-	-	16	TRBV9	TRBJ2-4	TGTGCCAGCAGCGTTGGCATAGGGGTAGCCAAAAACATTCAGTACTTC	CASSVGIGVAKNIQYF
-	-	14	TRBV2	TRBJ1-5	TGTGCCAGAACGACACCTCATAGCAATCAGCCCCAGCATTTT	CARTTPHSNQPQHF
TRBD1	-	13	TRBV7-2	TRBJ2-7	TGTGCCAGCAGCTTACTACAGGGGTACGAGCAGTACTTC	CASSLLQGYEQYF
TRBD1	-	13	TRBV11-3	TRBJ2-2	TGTGCCAGCAGTCGACAGGGGACCGGGGAGCTGTTTTTT	CASSRQGTGELFF
-	-	15	TRBV25-1	TRBJ2-3	TGTGCCAGCAGTGAATTGTTGCAGGGTAGAAATACGCAGTATTTT	CASSELLQGRNTQYF
TRBD2	-	14	TRBV9	TRBJ2-3	TGTGCCAGCAGCGCGGGACTAGATACAGATACGCAGTATTTT	CASSAGLDTDTQYF
TRBD2	-	18	TRBV9	TRBJ2-1	TGTGCCAGCAGCGTGGCTAGGTCAGCGGGAGACCCCTACAATGAGCAGTTCTTC	CASSVARSAGDPYNEQFF
-	-	15	TRBV6-1	TRBJ1-2	TGTGCCAGCAGTGAAGTCGGGGTCCGGGGCTATGGCTACACCTTC	CASSEVGVRGYGYTF
-	once	19	TRBV7-2	TRBJ1-5	TGTGCCAGCAGCATAACACCCAGAGGGCAGGGCGGCGGCAATCAGCCCCAGCATTTT	CASSITPRGQGGGNQPQHF
TRBD2	-	15	TRBV7-2	TRBJ2-1	TGTGCCAGCAGCCGGACTAGCGGGGTCGATAATGAGCAGTTCTTC	CASSRTSGVDNEQFF
-	-	16	TRBV27	TRBJ1-5	TGTGCCAGCAGCTCTGACCGTCCCTTTGGGAATCAGCCCCAGCATTTT	CASSSDRPFGNQPQHF
-	-	13	TRBV27	TRBJ2-7	TGTGCCAGCAGTAATCGTCCAAAATACGAGCAGTACTTC	CASSNRPKYEQYF
TRBD2	-	16	TRBV6-4	TRBJ2-3	TGTGCCAGCAGCGAATCTAGCGGGAGGGCCTCCGATACGCAGTATTTT	CASSESSGRASDTQYF
TRBD1	-	13	TRBV7-2	TRBJ1-2	TGTGCCAGCAGGAAACCAGGGGGCGATGGCTACACCTTC	CASRKPGGDGYTF
TRBD1	once	18	TRBV6-1	TRBJ1-5	TGTGCCAGCAGTGTAGGCCCCCCCGTCGGGACAGGAGGGCAGCCCCAGCATTTT	CASSVGPPVGTGGQPQHF
TRBD2	-	15	TRBV6-4	TRBJ2-2	TGTGCCAGCCAGGCTCTAGCGGGAATCACCGGGGAGCTGTTTTTT	CASQALAGITGELFF
-	-	13	TRBV6-5	TRBJ2-7	TGTGCCAGCCATCGAACGAAAACCTACGAGCAGTACTTC	CASHRTKTYEQYF
-	-	13	TRBV27	TRBJ1-1	TGTGCCAGCAGCACCGACACGAACACTGAAGCTTTCTTT	CASSTDTNTEAFF
TRBD1	-	14	TRBV2	TRBJ2-1	TGTGCCAGCAGTGCGGGACAGGACCTTAATGAGCAGTTCTTC	CASSAGQDLNEQFF
TRBD2	-	20	TRBV9	TRBJ2-1	TGTGCCAGCAGCCCTCGACTAGCGGGAGGCCAAGGTCGCCTCTACAATGAGCAGTTCTTC	CASSPRLAGGQGRLYNEQFF
-	-	15	TRBV19	TRBJ2-1	TGTGCCAGTGGTCCCACAGGCCGGACCTACAATGAGCAGTTCTTC	CASGPTGRTYNEQFF
-	-	15	TRBV11-2	TRBJ2-1	TGTGCCAGCAGCTTAGGTCTCAGACCGAACAATGAGCAGTTCTTC	CASSLGLRPNNEQFF
-	-	15	TRBV7-9	TRBJ2-7	TGTGCCAGCAGCCTTACTGGCGGATCGACCTACGAGCAGTACTTC	CASSLTGGSTYEQYF
-	once	15	TRBV25-1	TRBJ2-7	TGTGCCAGCAGTATTTCAGGGTCATCCTCCTACGAGCAGTACTTC	CASSISGSSSYEQYF
-	-	14	TRBV7-2	TRBJ2-5	TGTGCCAGCAGCTTACCGGCGTCTTCGGAGACCCAGTACTTC	CASSLPASSETQYF
-	-	11	TRBV20-1	TRBJ2-5	TGCAGTGTATCTGGGTACGAGACCCAGTACTTC	CSVSGYETQYF